Listed here is a single T cell receptor (beta chain). Antigen unknown. A library made for alpha chains picked up this beta chain off target, so its size means little. Antiretroviral therapy had run roughly three months, about 14 weeks, before follow-up blood collection. All unsorted peripheral T cells were captured because whole blood was used without fractionation. cDNA was made from approximately 0.55 ug RNA using alpha and beta constant primers. Each of the alpha and beta chains got its own library through chain-specific third strand synthesis with indices. Each CDR3 protein is one row after TCRdb ran MiXCR on the 5' RACE reads. The sample shows some 8,100 distinct CDR3 sequences, approximately 6.8% of them seen only once. This CDR3 region has 11 residues. Trimming cost V 7 bases and J 8 bases, with 6 bases left between them. Germline V gene data show CDR1 as MNHNS and CDR2 as SASEGT. This record belongs to a study of HIV-infected patients and healthy controls.

Findings and limits, study-wide: CDR3 sharing between individuals was lower in HIV-infected patients than in healthy controls.

This chain links TRBV6-1 with TRBJ1-6; D call uncertain. Sequencing was performed on blood, taken during antiretroviral therapy. The sequence derives from an adult with HIV infection. CDR3 loop: CASNSYSPLHF. In DNA, the CDR3 is TGTGCCAGCAATTCTTATTCACCCCTCCACTTT.